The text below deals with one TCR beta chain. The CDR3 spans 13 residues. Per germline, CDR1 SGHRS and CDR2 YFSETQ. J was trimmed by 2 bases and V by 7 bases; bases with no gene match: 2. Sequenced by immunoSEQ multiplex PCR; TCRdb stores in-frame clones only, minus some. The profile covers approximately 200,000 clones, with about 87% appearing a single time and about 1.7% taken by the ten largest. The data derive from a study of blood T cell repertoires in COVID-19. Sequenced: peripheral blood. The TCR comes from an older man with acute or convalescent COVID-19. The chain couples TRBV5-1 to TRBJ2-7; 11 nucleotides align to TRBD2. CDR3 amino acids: CASGLAGTYEQYF. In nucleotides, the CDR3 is TGCGCCAGCGGACTAGCGGGCACCTACGAGCAGTACTTC. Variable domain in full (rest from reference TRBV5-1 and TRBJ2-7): KAGVTQTPRYLIKTRGQQVTLSCSPISGHRSVSWYQQTPGQGLQFLFEYFSETQRNKGNFPGRFSGRQFSNSRSEMNVSTLELGDSALYLCASGLAGTYEQYFGPGTRLTVT.